The 32 T cell receptor beta chains below come from one sample, sequenced in a study of shared T cell receptors in the human thymus. Profiling relied on immunoSEQ multiplex PCR, and the TCRdb table lists in-frame clones only, not all of them. The data hold about 380,000 clones, with more than 85% observed a single time. Sample: thymocytes. Receptors originate from a human donor.

This chain uses TRBV29-1 with TRBJ2-1; D gene ambiguous. CDR3 size: 12 residues. V was trimmed by 6 bases and J by 7 bases, leaving 13 bases between them. CDR1 and CDR2 (germline): SQVTM, ANQGSEA. The CDR3 nucleotides are TGCAGCGTCGGCTTCAATGGAAATGAGCAGTTCTTC. This gives the protein CSVGFNGNEQFF.

The V gene is TRBV9, the J gene TRBJ1-2, with D uncertain. Trimming removed 4 bases from V and 0 bases from J, with 13 bases in between. CDR3 length equals 15 residues. Germline V gives CDR1 SGDLS, CDR2 YYNGEE. The CDR3: CASSPRGASNYGYTF. The CDR3 region has the DNA TGTGCCAGCAGCCCTCGTGGTGCCTCTAACTATGGCTACACCTTC.

The chain employs TRBV5-1 and TRBJ1-4; D might be TRBD1 (5 bases). This CDR3 has 15 amino acids. CDR1 and CDR2 from the germline V gene are SGHRS and YFSETQ. The V end was cut by 0 bases, the J end by 3 bases, with 9 bases between. The CDR3 DNA follows: TGCGCCAGCAGCTTGGAAGGCAGGGCTAATGAAAAACTGTTTTTT. It codes for CASSLEGRANEKLFF.

This chain joins TRBV21-1 and TRBJ2-2; no DNA check was done on the table's D call, TRBD1. TRBV21-1 is recorded as a pseudogene. The CDR3 has 12 amino acids. The CDR3 bases are TGTGCCAGCAGCTCCTCAGGCGGGGAGCTGTTTTTT. Protein sequence: CASSSSGGELFF.

Only one count was recorded for this clone. The chain employs TRBV5-4 and TRBJ1-2; D gene uncertain. CDR3 length equals 14 residues. Deletions cut 0 bases from V and 8 bases from J, with 14 bases between. The V gene's germline CDR1 is SGHNT and CDR2 YYREEE (reference sequence). The CDR3 loop is CASSLAGGAGGYTF. CDR3 bases: TGTGCCAGCAGCTTGGCGGGCGGCGCGGGAGGCTACACCTTC.

The rearrangement joins TRBV4-2 to TRBJ2-7; the D gene is possibly TRBD1 (6 bases). V lost 0 bases and J 2 bases, leaving 14 bases between the germline ends. The CDR3 totals 16 residues. Germline loops: CDR1 LGHNA, CDR2 YNFKEQ. Here the CDR3 reads CASSQERGSSAYEQYF. The CDR3 region has the DNA TGTGCCAGCAGCCAAGAAAGGGGGTCGAGTGCCTACGAGCAGTACTTC.

The chain couples TRBV6-4 to TRBJ2-1; either TRBD1 or TRBD2 may supply D (8 bases each). Germline lookup yields CDR1 MRHNA and CDR2 SNTAGT. Deletions cut 7 bases from V and 4 bases from J, with 20 bases between. The CDR3 extends over 16 amino acids. DNA of the CDR3: TGTGCCAGCATCCACGGGGGGGACAGGTCTTACAATGAGCAGTTCTTC. Translated, it gives CASIHGGDRSYNEQFF.

The chain employs TRBV10-1 and TRBJ2-7; 7 nucleotides align to TRBD2. V gave up 1 base and J gave up 4 bases; unmatched junction bases: 7. The CDR3 consists of 15 residues. Germline CDR1 WNHNN, CDR2 SYGVQD (reference sequence). Here the CDR3 DNA reads TGCGCCAGCAGTGAGTTCCTAGCGGCGGAATACGAGCAGTACTTC. Its protein is CASSEFLAAEYEQYF.

The J gene is TRBJ1-5, the V gene TRBV18; no clear D gene. V lost 0 bases, J lost 0 bases, and 9 bases lay in between. Germline assignment: CDR1 KGHSH and CDR2 LQKENI. This CDR3 has 16 residues. CDR3: CASSPPKPYSNQPQHF. Written as DNA, the CDR3 is TGTGCCAGCTCACCACCGAAACCTTATAGCAATCAGCCCCAGCATTTT. Full variable domain (outside the CDR3, taken from reference TRBV18 and TRBJ1-5): NAGVMQNPRHLVRRRGQEARLRCSPMKGHSHVYWYRQLPEEGLKFMVYLQKENIIDESGMPKERFSAEFPKEGPSILRIQQVVRGDSAAYFCASSPPKPYSNQPQHFGDGTRLSIL.

The chain recombines TRBV5-1 with TRBJ2-2; a weak D match, TRBD1 (6 bases). Germline assignment: CDR1 SGHRS and CDR2 YFSETQ. The germline V and J ends were trimmed by 2 bases and 0 bases, with 14 bases remaining between them. The CDR3 runs 17 residues. The CDR3 DNA reads TGCGCCAGCAGCTTAGGACAGTACTATGCGAACACCGGGGAGCTGTTTTTT. This gives the protein CASSLGQYYANTGELFF.

V gene TRBV2 combines with J gene TRBJ2-1, with 10 bases fitting TRBD2. The J segment lost 1 base and the V segment lost 10 bases, leaving 4 bases of the junction unmatched. This CDR3 comprises 14 residues. Looked up from germline, CDR1 is SNHLY and CDR2 is FYNNEI. Here the CDR3 DNA reads TGTGCCATGCGGACTAGCGGATCCTACAATGAGCAGTTCTTC. Translation gives CAMRTSGSYNEQFF. The full variable domain, in which reference TRBV2 and TRBJ2-1 provide the parts outside the CDR3, is EPEVTQTPSHQVTQMGQEVILRCVPISNHLYFYWYRQILGQKVEFLVSFYNNEISEKSEIFDDQFSVERPDGSNFTLKIRSTKLEDSAMYFCAMRTSGSYNEQFFGPGTRLTVL.

This clone has only one observation. The gene calls are TRBV7-9 and TRBJ2-1; 13 bases match TRBD2. Trimming at V came to 6 bases and at J to 0 bases, leaving 8 bases not matched to a gene. The length of the CDR3 is 18 residues. Germline values: CDR1 SEHNR, CDR2 FQNEAQ (reference sequence). The CDR3 coding sequence is TGTGCCAGCAGACCCGGGACTAGCGGGAAGAGCTCCTACAATGAGCAGTTCTTC. It translates to CASRPGTSGKSSYNEQFF.

This chain links TRBV7-9 with TRBJ1-6, with a tentative D call TRBD1 (5 bases). The CDR3 is 15 amino acids. V lost 2 bases and J 10 bases, leaving 15 bases between the germline ends. From germline, CDR1 is SEHNR and CDR2 FQNEAQ (reference sequence). The CDR3 loop is CASSLLGQGPSPLHF. CDR3 bases: TGTGCCAGCAGCTTATTGGGTCAGGGACCCTCACCCCTCCACTTT.

This clone showed up just once. The chain joins TRBV6-1 to TRBJ2-5; tentative D call: TRBD2 (5 bases). CDR1 MNHNS and CDR2 SASEGT come from the germline V gene. The CDR3 is 13 amino acids. V was shortened by 5 bases and J by 2 bases, with 9 bases between the two germline ends. This CDR3 reads CASSPIAQETQYF. CDR3 DNA sequence: TGTGCCAGCAGTCCAATAGCGCAAGAGACCCAGTACTTC.

The CDR3 DNA sequence: TGTGCTAGTGGCCAGGCAGATACGCAGTATTTT. This gives the protein CASGQADTQYF. The V and J genes are TRBV12-5 and TRBJ2-3, with D unresolved. Trimming stripped 6 bases from V and 4 bases from J, with 5 bases between. The CDR3 has 11 amino acids. The germline V gene has CDR1 LGHNT and CDR2 FRNRAP. The full variable domain, in which reference TRBV12-5 and TRBJ2-3 provide the parts outside the CDR3, is DARVTQTPRHKVTEMGQEVTMRCQPILGHNTVFWYRQTMMQGLELLAYFRNRAPLDDSGMPKDRFSAEMPDATLATLKIQPSEPRDSAVYFCASGQADTQYFGPGTRLTVL.

This rearrangement joins TRBV19 to TRBJ2-1; D might be TRBD1 (7 bases). Trimming took off 4 bases at V and 0 bases at J, with 31 bases between the two ends. CDR1 is LNHDA and CDR2 is SQIVND in the germline V gene (reference sequence). The CDR3 runs 22 residues. The chain's CDR3 is CASSNFFGKDREAGDSYNEQFF. CDR3 DNA: TGTGCCAGTAGTAATTTTTTTGGTAAAGACAGGGAGGCAGGGGACTCCTACAATGAGCAGTTCTTC.

V gene TRBV28 combines with J gene TRBJ1-5; D not certain. The CDR3 runs to 14 residues. The ends were cut back, 5 bases at V and 8 bases at J, with 16 bases in the middle. Germline CDR1 MDHEN, CDR2 SYDVKM. Here the CDR3 reads CASSLQHSGEPQHF. For the CDR3, the DNA is TGTGCCAGCAGTCTCCAACATAGCGGTGAGCCCCAGCATTTT.

V usage is TRBV29-1 and J usage is TRBJ2-5; 8 nucleotides agree with TRBD1. The CDR3 length is 17 residues. The germline V gene has CDR1 SQVTM and CDR2 ANQGSEA. Trimming at V came to 4 bases and at J to 3 bases, leaving 16 bases not matched to a gene. The CDR3, as DNA: TGCAGCGTTGCCAATGACGCCGTTACAGGGGGAAAAGAGACCCAGTACTTC. This gives the protein CSVANDAVTGGKETQYF.

This clone was counted once. This chain connects TRBV28 to TRBJ1-3; 8 bases fit TRBD1. Looked up from germline, CDR1 is MDHEN and CDR2 is SYDVKM. The junction had 3 bases not matched to a gene; V was cut back by 5 bases and J by 3 bases. This CDR3 has 14 residues. DNA for the CDR3: TGTGCCAGCAGTCTGACAGGGGTTGGAAACACCATATATTTT. This translates into CASSLTGVGNTIYF.

The genes are TRBV19 and TRBJ1-1; 7 nucleotides match TRBD1. The J segment lost 4 bases and the V segment lost 4 bases, leaving 9 bases of the junction unmatched. Germline lookup yields CDR1 LNHDA and CDR2 SQIVND (reference sequence). The CDR3 totals 15 residues. The CDR3 DNA reads as TGTGCCAGTAGTAGGCTCCAGGGGGGCGTCACTGAAGCTTTCTTT. Translation gives CASSRLQGGVTEAFF.

The J gene is TRBJ1-1, the V gene TRBV27, with D possibly TRBD1 on 6 matching bases. The CDR3 sequence is 17 residues long. From germline, CDR1 is MNHEY and CDR2 SMNVEV (reference sequence). V lost 1 base and J 0 bases, leaving 15 bases between the germline ends. The DNA of the CDR3 is TGTGCCAGCAGTTTATATAGGGGGGGGGACCTGAACACTGAAGCTTTCTTT. It yields the protein CASSLYRGGDLNTEAFF.

The V gene is TRBV4-1, the J gene TRBJ1-1, with TRBD1 matching over 7 bases. This CDR3 is built from 16 residues. The J segment lost 0 bases and the V segment lost 8 bases, leaving 12 bases of the junction unmatched. The germline V gene has CDR1 MGHRA and CDR2 YSYEKL. CDR3 residues: CASRGRDSEVNTEAFF. The CDR3 bases are TGCGCCAGCCGAGGGCGGGACAGCGAGGTGAACACTGAAGCTTTCTTT.

V usage is TRBV6-5 and J usage is TRBJ1-2, with a possible D match to TRBD1 (5 bases). Trimming pared 4 bases from V and 4 bases from J, leaving 10 bases between. The germline V gene has CDR1 MNHEY and CDR2 SVGAGI. This CDR3 is built from 13 residues. CDR3 nucleotides: TGTGCCAGCAGTTCCGGGACGGTCTATGGCTACACCTTC. As protein: CASSSGTVYGYTF.

J is TRBJ2-1 and V is TRBV12-5; 9 positions agree with TRBD2. Germline assignment: CDR1 LGHNT and CDR2 FRNRAP. J gave up 0 bases and V 0 bases, and 21 bases lay outside the gene matches. This CDR3 contains 23 residues. The CDR3 nucleotides read TGTGCTAGTGGTTTGGTGGACGAGGGAACTAAAGGGCTAGCGGGACCCTCCTACAATGAGCAGTTCTTC. The encoded protein is CASGLVDEGTKGLAGPSYNEQFF.

V is TRBV18 and J is TRBJ1-1; D is possibly TRBD1 (5 bases). Germline V CDR1 and CDR2: KGHSH, LQKENI. V was trimmed by 5 bases and J by 1 base, leaving 11 bases between them. The CDR3 contains 14 residues. CDR3 protein: CASSAGGGNTEAFF. DNA of the CDR3: TGTGCCAGCTCAGCAGGCGGGGGGAACACTGAAGCTTTCTTT.

This chain's CDR3 is CASRPTGDRGYTF. Here the CDR3 DNA reads TGTGCCAGCAGACCCACCGGGGATCGTGGCTACACCTTC. The J gene is TRBJ1-2, the V gene TRBV28; no definite D call. Germline assignment: CDR1 MDHEN and CDR2 SYDVKM. This CDR3 comprises 13 residues. V was clipped by 6 bases and J by 7 bases, with 15 bases between them.

The chain links TRBV5-1 to TRBJ1-3, with 7 bases aligning to TRBD1. Germline CDR1 is SGHRS and CDR2 is YFSETQ. Trimming cost V 4 bases and J 5 bases; bases outside gene matches: 6. The CDR3 is 14 amino acids. CDR3 in amino acids: CASSLDRDRNTIYF. The DNA for the CDR3 is TGCGCCAGCAGCCTTGACAGGGACCGAAACACCATATATTTT.

The chain carries TRBV27 and TRBJ2-2, with D perhaps matching TRBD1 or TRBD2 (5 bases each). Germline values: CDR1 MNHEY, CDR2 SMNVEV (reference sequence). This CDR3 spans 13 amino acids. The V end was cut by 5 bases, the J end by 8 bases, with 12 bases between. CDR3 DNA: TGTGCCAGCAGTCCCCTGGGGGAAGGGGAGCTGTTTTTT. It is translated as CASSPLGEGELFF.

This clone has a single count. The chain is built from TRBV2 and TRBJ2-7; 8 nucleotides align to TRBD1. The germline gives CDR1 SNHLY, CDR2 FYNNEI. The ends lost 6 bases at V and 4 bases at J; junction bases unmatched: 8. This CDR3 is built from 14 residues. The CDR3: CASSPGTGSYEQYF. For the CDR3, the DNA is TGTGCCAGCAGCCCCGGGACAGGTTCATACGAGCAGTACTTC. Full variable domain (remainder filled in from reference TRBV2 and TRBJ2-7): EPEVTQTPSHQVTQMGQEVILRCVPISNHLYFYWYRQILGQKVEFLVSFYNNEISEKSEIFDDQFSVERPDGSNFTLKIRSTKLEDSAMYFCASSPGTGSYEQYFGPGTRLTVT.

The gene calls are TRBV5-1 and TRBJ2-7; possible D gene TRBD1, 5 bases. This CDR3 comprises 13 residues. V gave up 2 bases and J gave up 6 bases, with 12 bases separating them. CDR1 is SGHRS, CDR2 YFSETQ, per germline. The CDR3 here is CASSFGKDIEQYF. The CDR3 DNA reads as TGCGCCAGCAGCTTTGGAAAGGACATCGAGCAGTACTTC.

This chain joins TRBV14 and TRBJ2-7; a weak D match, TRBD2 (8 bases). Germline V gene sequence: CDR1 SGHDN, CDR2 FVKESK. CDR3 length equals 16 residues. V shed 3 bases and J shed 2 bases, with 17 bases lying between them. Here the CDR3 DNA reads TGTGCCAGCAGCCAGGGATTAGCGGGGACAGCCTACGAGCAGTACTTC. It specifies CASSQGLAGTAYEQYF.

The chain carries TRBV5-6 and TRBJ2-7, with D possibly TRBD1 on 5 matching bases. This CDR3 has 14 residues. Trimming shortened V by 1 base and J by 5 bases, and 13 bases separated the two germline ends. The V gene's germline CDR1 is SGHDT and CDR2 YYEEEE. DNA of the CDR3: TGTGCCAGCAGCTTGTTTCAGGGTCGGCACGAGCAGTACTTC. Residues: CASSLFQGRHEQYF.